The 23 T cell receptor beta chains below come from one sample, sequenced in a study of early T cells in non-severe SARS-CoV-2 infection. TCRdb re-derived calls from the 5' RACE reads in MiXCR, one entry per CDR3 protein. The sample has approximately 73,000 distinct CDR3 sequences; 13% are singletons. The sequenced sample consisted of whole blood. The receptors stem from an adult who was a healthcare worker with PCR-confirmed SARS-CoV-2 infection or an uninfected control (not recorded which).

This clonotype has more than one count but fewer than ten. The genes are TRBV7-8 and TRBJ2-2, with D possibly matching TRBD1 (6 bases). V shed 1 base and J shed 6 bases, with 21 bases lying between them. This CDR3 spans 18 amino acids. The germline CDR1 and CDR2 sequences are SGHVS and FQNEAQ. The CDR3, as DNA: TGTGCCAGCAGCTTAGGGCCGTGGCCAGGGGTGATTCCCGGGGAGCTGTTTTTT. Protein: CASSLGPWPGVIPGELFF.

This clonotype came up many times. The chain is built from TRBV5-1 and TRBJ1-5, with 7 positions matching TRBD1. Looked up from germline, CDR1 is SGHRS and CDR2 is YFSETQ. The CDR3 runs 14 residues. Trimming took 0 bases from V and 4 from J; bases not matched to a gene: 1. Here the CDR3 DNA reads TGCGCCAGCAGCTTGGGGACAGGAAATCAGCCCCAGCATTTT. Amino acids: CASSLGTGNQPQHF.

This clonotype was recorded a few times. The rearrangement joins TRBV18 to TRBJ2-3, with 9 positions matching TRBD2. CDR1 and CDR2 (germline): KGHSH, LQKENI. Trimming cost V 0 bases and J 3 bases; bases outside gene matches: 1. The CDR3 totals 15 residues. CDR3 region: CASSPPSGRTDTQYF. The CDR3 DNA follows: TGTGCCAGCTCACCACCTAGCGGGAGAACAGATACGCAGTATTTT.

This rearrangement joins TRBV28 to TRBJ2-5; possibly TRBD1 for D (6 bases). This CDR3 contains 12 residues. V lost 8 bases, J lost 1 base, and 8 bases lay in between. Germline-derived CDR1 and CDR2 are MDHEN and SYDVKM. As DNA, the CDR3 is TGTGCCAGCCGACAGGTCCAAGAGACCCAGTACTTC. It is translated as CASRQVQETQYF. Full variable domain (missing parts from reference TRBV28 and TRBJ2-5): DVKVTQSSRYLVKRTGEKVFLECVQDMDHENMFWYRQDPGLGLRLIYFSYDVKMKEKGDIPEGYSVSREKKERFSLILESASTNQTSMYLCASRQVQETQYFGPGTRLLVL.

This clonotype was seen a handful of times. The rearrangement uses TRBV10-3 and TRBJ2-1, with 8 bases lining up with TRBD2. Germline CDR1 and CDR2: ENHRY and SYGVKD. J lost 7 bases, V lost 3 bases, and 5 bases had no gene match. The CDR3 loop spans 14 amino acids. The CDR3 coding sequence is TGTGCCATCAGTGAAAGCGGGAGTAGGAATGAGCAGTTCTTC. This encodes CAISESGSRNEQFF.

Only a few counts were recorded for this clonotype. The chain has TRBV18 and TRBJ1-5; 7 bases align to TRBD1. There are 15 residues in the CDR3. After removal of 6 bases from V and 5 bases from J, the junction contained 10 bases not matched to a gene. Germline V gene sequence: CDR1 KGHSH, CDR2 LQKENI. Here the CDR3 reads CASSETGTVYQPQHF. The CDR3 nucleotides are TGTGCCAGCTCTGAAACCGGGACAGTTTATCAGCCCCAGCATTTT.

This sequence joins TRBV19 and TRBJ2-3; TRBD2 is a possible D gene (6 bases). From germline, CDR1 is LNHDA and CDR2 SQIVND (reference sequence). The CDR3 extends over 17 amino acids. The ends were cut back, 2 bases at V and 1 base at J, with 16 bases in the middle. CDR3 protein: CASSIPGTWERTDTQYF. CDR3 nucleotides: TGTGCCAGTAGTATACCGGGGACTTGGGAACGCACAGATACGCAGTATTTT. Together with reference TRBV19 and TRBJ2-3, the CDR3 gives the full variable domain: DGGITQSPKYLFRKEGQNVTLSCEQNLNHDAMYWYRQDPGQGLRLIYYSQIVNDFQKGDIAEGYSVSREKKESFPLTVTSAQKNPTAFYLCASSIPGTWERTDTQYFGPGTRLTVL.

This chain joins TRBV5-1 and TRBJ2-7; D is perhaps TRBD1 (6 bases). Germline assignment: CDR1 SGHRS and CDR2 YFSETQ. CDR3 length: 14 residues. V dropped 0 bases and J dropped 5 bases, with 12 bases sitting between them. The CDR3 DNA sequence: TGCGCCAGCAGCTTGGGGTCAGGGGATCACGAGCAGTACTTC. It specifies CASSLGSGDHEQYF.

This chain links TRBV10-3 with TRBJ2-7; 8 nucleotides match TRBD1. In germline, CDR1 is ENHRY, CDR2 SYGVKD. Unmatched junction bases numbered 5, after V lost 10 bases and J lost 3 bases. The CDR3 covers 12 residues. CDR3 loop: CATAGTGYEQYF. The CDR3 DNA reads TGTGCCACAGCCGGGACAGGCTACGAGCAGTACTTC.

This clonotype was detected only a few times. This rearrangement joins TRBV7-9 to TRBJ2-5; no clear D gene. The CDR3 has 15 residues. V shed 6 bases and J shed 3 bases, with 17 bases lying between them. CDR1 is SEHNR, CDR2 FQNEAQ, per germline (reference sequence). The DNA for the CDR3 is TGTGCCAGCAGATCCGGAGCAGGCTTAAAAGAGACCCAGTACTTC. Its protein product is CASRSGAGLKETQYF. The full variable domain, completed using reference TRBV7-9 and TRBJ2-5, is DTGVSQNPRHKITKRGQNVTFRCDPISEHNRLYWYRQTLGQGPEFLTYFQNEAQLEKSRLLSDRFSAERPKGSFSTLEIQRTEQGDSAMYLCASRSGAGLKETQYFGPGTRLLVL.

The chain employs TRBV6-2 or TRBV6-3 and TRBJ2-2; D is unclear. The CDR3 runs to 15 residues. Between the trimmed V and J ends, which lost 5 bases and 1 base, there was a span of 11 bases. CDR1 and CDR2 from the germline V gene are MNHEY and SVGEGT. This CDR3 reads CASSLRTENTGELFF. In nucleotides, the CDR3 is TGTGCCAGCAGTCTACGGACGGAGAACACCGGGGAGCTGTTTTTT.

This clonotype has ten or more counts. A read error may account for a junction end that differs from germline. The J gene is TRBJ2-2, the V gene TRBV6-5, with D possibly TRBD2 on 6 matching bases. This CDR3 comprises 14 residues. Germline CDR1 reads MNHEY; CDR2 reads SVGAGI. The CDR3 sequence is CASSNSGSAGELFF. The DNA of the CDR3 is TGTGCCAGCAGTAACTCCGGGAGCGCCGGGGAGCTGTTTTTT.

The CDR3 loop reads CASSVWANTEAFF. CDR3 nucleotide sequence: TGTGCCAGCAGCGTTTGGGCTAACACTGAAGCTTTCTTT. The chain joins TRBV7-9 to TRBJ1-1; D remains ambiguous. The CDR3 spans 13 residues. Trimming removed 5 bases at V and 2 bases at J, with 9 bases between. In germline, CDR1 is SEHNR, CDR2 FQNEAQ (reference sequence).

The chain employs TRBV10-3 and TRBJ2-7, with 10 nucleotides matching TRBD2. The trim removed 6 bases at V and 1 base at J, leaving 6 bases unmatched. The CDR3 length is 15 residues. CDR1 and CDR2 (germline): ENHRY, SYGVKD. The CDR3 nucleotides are TGTGCCATCAGCGATACTAGCGGGACGTCCTACGAGCAGTACTTC. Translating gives CAISDTSGTSYEQYF.

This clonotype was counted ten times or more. In DNA, the CDR3 is TGTGCCAGCAGCTTAGACAGGGTTTCACCCCTCCACTTT. Protein: CASSLDRVSPLHF. The chain employs TRBV11-2 and TRBJ1-6; tentatively, D is TRBD1 (5 bases). The CDR3 is 13 residues long. Trimming pared 0 bases from V and 9 bases from J, leaving 6 bases between. CDR1 is SGHAT, CDR2 FQNNGV, per germline. Combining the CDR3 with reference TRBV11-2 and TRBJ1-6 gives the whole variable domain EAGVAQSPRYKIIEKRQSVAFWCNPISGHATLYWYQQILGQGPKLLIQFQNNGVVDDSQLPKDRFSAERLKGVDSTLKIQPAKLEDSAVYLCASSLDRVSPLHFGNGTRLTVT.

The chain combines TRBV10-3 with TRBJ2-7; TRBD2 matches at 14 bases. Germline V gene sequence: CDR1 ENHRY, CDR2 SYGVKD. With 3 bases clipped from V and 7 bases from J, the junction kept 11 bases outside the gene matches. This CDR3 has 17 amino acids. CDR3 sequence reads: CAISEPGLAGGVGEQYF. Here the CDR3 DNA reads TGTGCCATCAGTGAACCCGGACTAGCGGGAGGTGTGGGTGAGCAGTACTTC.

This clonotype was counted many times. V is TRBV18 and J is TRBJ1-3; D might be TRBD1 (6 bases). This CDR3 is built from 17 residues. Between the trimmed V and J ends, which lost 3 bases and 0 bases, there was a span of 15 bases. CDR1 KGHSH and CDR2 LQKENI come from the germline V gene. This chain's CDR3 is CASSPGAGRSSGNTIYF. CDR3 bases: TGTGCCAGCTCACCGGGGGCCGGCCGGAGCTCTGGAAACACCATATATTTT.

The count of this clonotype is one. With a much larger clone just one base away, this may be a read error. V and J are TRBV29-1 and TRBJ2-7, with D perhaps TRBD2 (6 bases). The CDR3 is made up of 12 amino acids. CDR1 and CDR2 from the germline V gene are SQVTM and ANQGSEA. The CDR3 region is CSVGWDSFEQYF. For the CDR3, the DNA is TGCAGCGTTGGTTGGGACTCCTTCGAGCAGTACTTC.

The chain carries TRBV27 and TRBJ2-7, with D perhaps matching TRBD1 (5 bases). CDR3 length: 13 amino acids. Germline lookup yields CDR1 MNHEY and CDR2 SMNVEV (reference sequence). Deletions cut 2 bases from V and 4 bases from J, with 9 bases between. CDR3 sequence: CASSLKDKYEQYF. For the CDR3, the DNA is TGTGCCAGCAGTTTAAAGGACAAGTACGAGCAGTACTTC.

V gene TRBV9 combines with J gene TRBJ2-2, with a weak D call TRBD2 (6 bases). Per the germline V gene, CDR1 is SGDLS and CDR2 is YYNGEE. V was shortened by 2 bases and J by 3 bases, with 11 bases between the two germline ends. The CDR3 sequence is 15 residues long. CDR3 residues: CASSVMGGDTGELFF. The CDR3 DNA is TGTGCCAGCAGCGTGATGGGCGGGGACACCGGGGAGCTGTTTTTT.

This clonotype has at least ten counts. The CDR3 nucleotides read TGTGCCAGCAGTTCCGTCAGATATGGCTACACCTTC. Its protein product is CASSSVRYGYTF. The rearrangement uses TRBV28 and TRBJ1-2; D unclear. Trimming cost V 4 bases and J 5 bases, with 8 bases left between them. Germline CDR1 MDHEN, CDR2 SYDVKM. This CDR3 has 12 amino acids.

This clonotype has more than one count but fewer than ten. DNA for the CDR3: TGCAGTGCCCGACGGGACAGGGGCTACGAGCAGTACTTC. Its protein product is CSARRDRGYEQYF. The V call is TRBV20-1, the J call TRBJ2-7, with 10 bases lining up with TRBD1. The germline V gene encodes CDR1 DFQATT and CDR2 SNEGSKA (reference sequence). CDR3 length: 13 residues. The V and J ends lost 6 bases and 3 bases, in that order; junction bases with no gene match: 5.

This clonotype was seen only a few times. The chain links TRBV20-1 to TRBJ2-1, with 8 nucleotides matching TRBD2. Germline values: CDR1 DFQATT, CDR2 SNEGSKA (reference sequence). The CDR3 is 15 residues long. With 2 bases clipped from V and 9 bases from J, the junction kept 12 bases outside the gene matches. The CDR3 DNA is TGCAGTGCTAGACCTGCGTCTAGCGGGCGGTTTGAGCAGTTCTTC. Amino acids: CSARPASSGRFEQFF.